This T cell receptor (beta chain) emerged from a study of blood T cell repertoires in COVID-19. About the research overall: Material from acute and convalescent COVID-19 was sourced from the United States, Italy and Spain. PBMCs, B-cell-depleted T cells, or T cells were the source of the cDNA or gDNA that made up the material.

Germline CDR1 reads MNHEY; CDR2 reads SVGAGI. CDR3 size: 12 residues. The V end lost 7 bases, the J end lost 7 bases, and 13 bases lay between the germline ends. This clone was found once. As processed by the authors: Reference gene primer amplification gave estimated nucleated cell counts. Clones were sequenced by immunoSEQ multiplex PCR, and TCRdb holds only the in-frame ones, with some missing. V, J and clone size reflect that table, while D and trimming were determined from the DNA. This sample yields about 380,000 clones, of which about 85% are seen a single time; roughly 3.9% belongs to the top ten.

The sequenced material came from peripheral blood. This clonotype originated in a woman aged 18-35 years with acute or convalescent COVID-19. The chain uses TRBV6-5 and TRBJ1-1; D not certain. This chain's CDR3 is CASTPGSSEAFF. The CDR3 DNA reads TGTGCCAGCACGCCGGGGAGCAGTGAAGCTTTCTTT.